One sample yielded the 29 T cell receptor beta chains listed below, sequenced in a study of cytomegalovirus exposure and HLA in healthy donors. PCR primers comprised 60 Vbeta and 13 Jbeta primers. Repertoires were generated with immunoSEQ multiplex PCR, while TCRdb's copy carries only in-frame clones and drops some. The repertoire consists of about 130,000 clones, with 75% occurring once and the leading ten covering around 7%. Input material: PBMCs. The receptor set was obtained from a man younger than 40 in good health and CMV-seronegative.

The chain links TRBV7-9 to TRBJ1-5; 9 nucleotides agree with TRBD1. This CDR3 region has 19 residues. CDR1 is SEHNR and CDR2 is FQNEAQ in the germline V gene (reference sequence). J gave up 3 bases and V 1 base, and 13 bases lay outside the gene matches. The CDR3 coding sequence is TGTGCCAGCAGCTTAGGGGTTAGCGGACAGGGGATCTTCAATCAGCCCCAGCATTTT. Protein: CASSLGVSGQGIFNQPQHF.

This clone has more than one count but fewer than ten. The V gene is TRBV19, the J gene TRBJ1-4; possible D gene TRBD1, 5 bases. This CDR3 has 11 residues. CDR1 LNHDA and CDR2 SQIVND come from the germline V gene (reference sequence). Trimming took off 7 bases at V and 10 bases at J, with 10 bases between the two ends. CDR3 in amino acids: CASTDRGKLFF. In DNA, the CDR3 is TGTGCCAGTACCGACAGAGGAAAACTGTTTTTT.

The V gene is TRBV28, the J gene TRBJ1-5, with TRBD1 as a possible D gene (6 bases). The germline CDR1 and CDR2 sequences are MDHEN and SYDVKM. This CDR3 has 17 amino acids. With 1 base removed from V and 0 bases from J, the gap between germline ends came to 13 bases. This CDR3 is CASSLYRGAHSNQPQHF. For the CDR3, the DNA is TGTGCCAGCAGTTTATATCGGGGGGCACATAGCAATCAGCCCCAGCATTTT.

This clone was found once. Other DNA sequences of this sample code for an identical CDR3. V usage is TRBV5-1 and J usage is TRBJ2-3, with 7 bases identical to TRBD1. The germline gives CDR1 SGHRS, CDR2 YFSETQ. The CDR3 contains 15 residues. Trimming at V came to 0 bases and at J to 4 bases, leaving 5 bases not matched to a gene. This chain's CDR3 is CASSLERGRADTQYF. Written as DNA, the CDR3 is TGCGCCAGCAGCTTGGAAAGGGGGCGGGCAGATACGCAGTATTTT.

This rearrangement joins TRBV5-1 to TRBJ1-5; TRBD1 matches at 7 bases. Germline CDR1 reads SGHRS; CDR2 reads YFSETQ. The CDR3 runs to 17 residues. V trimming: 1 base; J trimming: 2 bases; junction bases outside the gene matches: 9. In nucleotides, the CDR3 is TGCGCCAGCAGCTTGAGACCGATAGGGGGCGGCAATCAGCCCCAGCATTTT. It translates to CASSLRPIGGGNQPQHF.

The chain couples TRBV11-3 to TRBJ2-7, with 8 bases that match TRBD1. This CDR3 has 13 amino acids. Trimming removed 4 bases from V and 6 bases from J; junction bases left unmatched: 5. Germline V gene data show CDR1 as SGHNT and CDR2 as YENEEA. The CDR3 DNA is TGTGCCAGCAGCTCCGGACAGGGCAGCGAGCAGTACTTC. Translating gives CASSSGQGSEQYF.

The chain carries TRBV25-1 and TRBJ1-4; 7 positions match TRBD1. The V gene's germline CDR1 is MGHDK and CDR2 SYGVNS. CDR3 length equals 16 residues. The V segment lost 1 base and the J segment 8 bases; nucleotides outside the gene matches: 10. The CDR3 region has the DNA TGTGCCAGCAGTGAATTACGAAGGGGGCAGAGGGAAAAACTGTTTTTT. The encoded protein is CASSELRRGQREKLFF.

The chain has TRBV6-1 and TRBJ1-2, with 8 bases identical to TRBD1. After removal of 6 bases from V and 4 bases from J, the junction contained 7 bases not matched to a gene. The CDR3 totals 14 residues. Germline V gene sequence: CDR1 MNHNS, CDR2 SASEGT. CDR3 bases: TGTGCCAGCAGCGTGACAGGGGTGGGCTATGGCTACACCTTC. Translating gives CASSVTGVGYGYTF.

The gene calls are TRBV6-5 and TRBJ1-1; D might be TRBD1 (5 bases). V lost 0 bases and J lost 1, with 9 bases in between. The CDR3 loop spans 15 amino acids. The germline V gene has CDR1 MNHEY and CDR2 SVGAGI. In DNA form, the CDR3 reads TGTGCCAGCAGTTACTCGATGGGGGGGAACACTGAAGCTTTCTTT. Its protein is CASSYSMGGNTEAFF.

CDR3 bases: TGTGCCAGCAGTTCACTAGCGGGAGTGTACAATGAGCAGTTCTTC. This encodes CASSSLAGVYNEQFF. The gene calls are TRBV28 and TRBJ2-1; 11 bases align to TRBD2. Germline values: CDR1 MDHEN, CDR2 SYDVKM. Losses at the gene ends were 4 bases for V and 4 bases for J; bases not matched to a gene: 3. CDR3 length: 15 residues.

The rearrangement links TRBV5-1 to TRBJ2-2, with unresolved D. V lost 2 bases, J lost 7 bases, and 3 bases lay in between. The CDR3 has 11 amino acids. Germline V CDR1 and CDR2: SGHRS, YFSETQ. The CDR3 is CASSFFGELFF. In DNA, the CDR3 is TGCGCCAGCAGCTTCTTCGGGGAGCTGTTTTTT.

The chain has TRBV7-8 and TRBJ2-1, with 7 bases aligning to TRBD2. The CDR3 spans 15 residues. With 3 bases clipped from V and 5 bases from J, the junction kept 7 bases outside the gene matches. CDR1 and CDR2 from the germline V gene are SGHVS and FQNEAQ. DNA of the CDR3: TGTGCCAGCAGCTTGAAGCGGGAAAGAAACAATGAGCAGTTCTTC. Encoded protein: CASSLKRERNNEQFF.

This clone was seen a handful of times. V gene TRBV11-2 combines with J gene TRBJ1-1; D is unresolved. CDR1 and CDR2 (germline): SGHAT, FQNNGV. Trimming left V 1 base short and J 3 bases short, with 9 bases between. The CDR3 runs 14 residues. The CDR3 nucleotides are TGTGCCAGCAGCTTAGTAGGGCGGGACACTGAAGCTTTCTTT. Its protein product is CASSLVGRDTEAFF.

The V call is TRBV5-4, the J call TRBJ2-5, with 9 nucleotides matching TRBD2. V trimming: 3 bases; J trimming: 4 bases; junction bases outside the gene matches: 16. The germline CDR1 and CDR2 sequences are SGHNT and YYREEE (reference sequence). The CDR3 has 18 amino acids. The CDR3 sequence is CASSSYWGGGASLETQYF. The CDR3 bases are TGTGCCAGCAGCTCTTACTGGGGCGGGGGGGCGTCGTTAGAGACCCAGTACTTC.

The chain is built from TRBV15 and TRBJ1-4; possible D gene TRBD1, 6 bases. Trimming removed 0 bases at V and 7 bases at J, with 12 bases between. Germline V gene sequence: CDR1 LNHNV, CDR2 YYDKDF (reference sequence). CDR3 length: 15 amino acids. In nucleotides, the CDR3 is TGTGCCACCAGCAGAGATACAGGGACGGCTGAAAAACTGTTTTTT. Translation: CATSRDTGTAEKLFF.

This sequence joins TRBV18 and TRBJ1-5; 7 positions agree with TRBD1. Germline V gene data show CDR1 as KGHSH and CDR2 as LQKENI. V lost 3 bases and J lost 5; bases outside the gene matches: 7. This CDR3 is 15 amino acids long. The CDR3, as DNA: TGTGCCAGCTCACCTACCCGGGACAGTCATCAGCCCCAGCATTTT. Translation gives CASSPTRDSHQPQHF. The full variable domain, rest sourced from reference TRBV18 and TRBJ1-5, is NAGVMQNPRHLVRRRGQEARLRCSPMKGHSHVYWYRQLPEEGLKFMVYLQKENIIDESGMPKERFSAEFPKEGPSILRIQQVVRGDSAAYFCASSPTRDSHQPQHFGDGTRLSIL.

The chain couples TRBV5-1 to TRBJ2-2, with 13 bases lining up with TRBD2. The CDR3 sequence is 16 residues long. Germline lookup yields CDR1 SGHRS and CDR2 YFSETQ. Trimming cost V 4 bases and J 7 bases; bases outside gene matches: 7. The CDR3 bases are TGCGCCAGCAGCACGGGACTAGCGGGATCCGGCGGGGAGCTGTTTTTT. It is translated as CASSTGLAGSGGELFF.

This clone was detected a few times. This chain connects TRBV28 to TRBJ2-7; possible D gene TRBD1, 7 bases. Looked up from germline, CDR1 is MDHEN and CDR2 is SYDVKM. The length of the CDR3 is 15 residues. V was cut by 2 bases and J by 4 bases, with 15 bases left in between. The CDR3 region has the DNA TGTGCCAGCAGTTTAGGGGGGACAGTCGTTTACGAGCAGTACTTC. Its translation: CASSLGGTVVYEQYF.

The chain has TRBV7-9 and TRBJ1-5, with 10 bases aligning to TRBD1. This CDR3 has 16 amino acids. V was clipped by 1 base and J by 3 bases; unmatched bases: 3. CDR1 and CDR2 from the germline V gene are SEHNR and FQNEAQ (reference sequence). CDR3 bases: TGTGCCAGCAGCTTAGGGACAGGGGGGGACAATCAGCCCCAGCATTTT. Its translation is CASSLGTGGDNQPQHF. Based on the CDR3 plus reference TRBV7-9 and TRBJ1-5, the full variable domain is DTGVSQNPRHKITKRGQNVTFRCDPISEHNRLYWYRQTLGQGPEFLTYFQNEAQLEKSRLLSDRFSAERPKGSFSTLEIQRTEQGDSAMYLCASSLGTGGDNQPQHFGDGTRLSIL.

The rearrangement links TRBV9 to TRBJ2-7; 7 nucleotides line up with TRBD1. Trimming took 0 bases from V and 0 from J; bases not matched to a gene: 6. This CDR3 has 16 residues. Germline CDR1 reads SGDLS; CDR2 reads YYNGEE. CDR3 sequence: CASSVGGTARSYEQYF. The CDR3 DNA is TGTGCCAGCAGCGTAGGAGGGACAGCCCGCTCCTACGAGCAGTACTTC. Together with reference TRBV9 and TRBJ2-7, the CDR3 gives the full variable domain: DSGVTQTPKHLITATGQRVTLRCSPRSGDLSVYWYQQSLDQGLQFLIQYYNGEERAKGNILERFSAQQFPDLHSELNLSSLELGDSALYFCASSVGGTARSYEQYFGPGTRLTVT.

The chain joins TRBV6-6 to TRBJ2-5; D is uncertain. The germline gives CDR1 MNHNY, CDR2 SVGAGI (reference sequence). This CDR3 comprises 11 residues. V was clipped by 6 bases and J by 2 bases, with 4 bases between them. The CDR3 region is CASSPQETQYF. The CDR3 region has the DNA TGTGCCAGCAGCCCTCAAGAGACCCAGTACTTC.

The gene calls are TRBV15 and TRBJ2-5; TRBD1 matches 9 bases. This CDR3 is 15 amino acids long. Losses at the gene ends were 7 bases for V and 4 bases for J; bases not matched to a gene: 10. Germline CDR1 and CDR2: LNHNV and YYDKDF (reference sequence). The DNA for the CDR3 is TGTGCCACCAACTCACAGGGGGCGCGGGGAGAGACCCAGTACTTC. It specifies CATNSQGARGETQYF.

The table lists this clone with a few counts. V is TRBV5-1 and J is TRBJ2-5, with TRBD1 as a possible D gene (6 bases). Germline lookup yields CDR1 SGHRS and CDR2 YFSETQ. Between the trimmed V and J ends, which lost 2 bases and 5 bases, there was a span of 13 bases. The CDR3 contains 14 residues. The CDR3 DNA reads as TGCGCCAGCAGCTTCGGACAGTATGGGGAGACCCAGTACTTC. It yields the protein CASSFGQYGETQYF. Using reference TRBV5-1 and TRBJ2-5 for the parts outside the CDR3, the full variable domain is KAGVTQTPRYLIKTRGQQVTLSCSPISGHRSVSWYQQTPGQGLQFLFEYFSETQRNKGNFPGRFSGRQFSNSRSEMNVSTLELGDSALYLCASSFGQYGETQYFGPGTRLLVL.

This clone came up once. The V call is TRBV28, the J call TRBJ1-6; 9 nucleotides match TRBD1. The CDR3 extends over 15 amino acids. Trimming removed 1 base from V and 7 bases from J; junction bases left unmatched: 2. CDR1 MDHEN and CDR2 SYDVKM come from the germline V gene. The CDR3 DNA reads TGTGCCAGCAGTTTATTGACAGGGGGGAATTCACCCCTCCACTTT. Translated, it gives CASSLLTGGNSPLHF.

This clone was counted a few times. The V gene is TRBV11-3, the J gene TRBJ2-2, with 14 nucleotides matching TRBD2. Trimming cost V 3 bases and J 4 bases; bases outside gene matches: 1. Germline CDR1 SGHNT, CDR2 YENEEA. The CDR3 loop spans 16 amino acids. CDR3 coding DNA: TGTGCCAGCAGCTTTGGACTAGCGGGAGGCACCGGGGAGCTGTTTTTT. Protein product: CASSFGLAGGTGELFF.

The J gene is TRBJ1-3, the V gene TRBV7-2, with a weak D call TRBD1 (5 bases). This CDR3 has 14 residues. V gave up 10 bases and J gave up 2 bases, with 15 bases separating them. Germline loops: CDR1 SGHTA, CDR2 FQGNSA. CDR3 nucleotides: TGTGCCATCGGCAGGGTTTCAGCTGGAAACACCATATATTTT. Its translation is CAIGRVSAGNTIYF.

This chain uses TRBV25-1 with TRBJ1-5; possibly TRBD1 for D (5 bases). V lost 5 bases, J lost 3 bases, and 14 bases lay in between. The CDR3 spans 15 residues. The V gene's germline CDR1 is MGHDK and CDR2 SYGVNS. CDR3: CASSSGDSANQPQHF. Written as DNA, the CDR3 is TGTGCCAGCAGTTCGGGGGATAGCGCCAATCAGCCCCAGCATTTT. The whole variable domain, remainder taken from reference TRBV25-1 and TRBJ1-5, is EADIYQTPRYLVIGTGKKITLECSQTMGHDKMYWYQQDPGMELHLIHYSYGVNSTEKGDLSSESTVSRIRTEHFPLTLESARPSHTSQYLCASSSGDSANQPQHFGDGTRLSIL.

The rearrangement links TRBV11-2 to TRBJ2-7; no firm D call. Germline lookup yields CDR1 SGHAT and CDR2 FQNNGV. There are 16 residues in the CDR3. Trimming removed 4 bases at V and 2 bases at J, with 18 bases between. In nucleotides, the CDR3 is TGTGCCAGCAGCTCCCCCCCCGGAGAGGTAACCTACGAGCAGTACTTC. Amino acids: CASSSPPGEVTYEQYF. Full variable domain (remainder filled in from reference TRBV11-2 and TRBJ2-7): EAGVAQSPRYKIIEKRQSVAFWCNPISGHATLYWYQQILGQGPKLLIQFQNNGVVDDSQLPKDRFSAERLKGVDSTLKIQPAKLEDSAVYLCASSSPPGEVTYEQYFGPGTRLTVT.

This clone has just a few counts. The gene calls are TRBV18 and TRBJ1-2; 7 nucleotides line up with TRBD1. The V gene's germline CDR1 is KGHSH and CDR2 LQKENI. Trimming cost V 5 bases and J 3 bases; bases outside gene matches: 9. The CDR3 is made up of 15 amino acids. As DNA, the CDR3 is TGTGCCAGCTCAGCTGACAGGGATTTTGACTATGGCTACACCTTC. This sequence encodes CASSADRDFDYGYTF.